These T cell receptor beta chains were read from a single sample in a study of molecular identifiers for immune sequencing clone quantification. TCRdb re-analysed the PCR reads in MiXCR, keeping a single row per CDR3 protein. The sample holds 550,000 to 750,000 distinct CDR3 sequences, around 20% seen once. The sample consisted of naive CD8+ T cells from blood, with Jurkat cell RNA spiked in. These receptor sequences come from a human donor in good health. Some libraries in this study had Jurkat cell RNA spiked in. Both conserved end residues are part of each CDR3. D genes are given only for firm matches. Clone size is not always given. Where it is, it says once, few, many or a class for expanded clones.

j_gene | abundance | d_gene | v_gene | CDR3nt | CDR3aa
TRBJ2-7 | many | - | TRBV11-2 | TGTGCCAGCAGCCCTGAGGGCTGGCACTACGAGCAGTACTTC | CASSPEGWHYEQYF
TRBJ2-1 | many | - | TRBV11-2 | TGTGCCAGCAGCTTACTCAGAAACAAAAACAATGAGCAGTTCTTC | CASSLLRNKNNEQFF
TRBJ2-3 | many | TRBD2 | TRBV5-6 | TGTGCCAGCAGCTTGGGCCGCTGGAGCGGGACCAGCACAGATACGCAGTATTTT | CASSLGRWSGTSTDTQYF
TRBJ2-7 | few | - | TRBV5-6 | TGTGCCAGCAGCTTGCTAGAAGCAAGGCACGAGCAGTACTTC | CASSLLEARHEQYF
TRBJ2-7 | many | - | TRBV6-2/TRBV6-3 | TGTGCCAGCAGTTACTCGTTTGTGGTTTCGGGCTACGAGCAGTACTTC | CASSYSFVVSGYEQYF
TRBJ2-1 | - | TRBD2 | TRBV7-9 | TGTGCCAGCAGCTCGCCACTCCTAGCGGGAAGGAATGAGCAGTTCTTC | CASSSPLLAGRNEQFF
TRBJ1-6 | many | - | TRBV9 | TGTGCCAGCAGCGTCGGACACGGCAATTCACCCCTCCACTTT | CASSVGHGNSPLHF
TRBJ1-1 | many | - | TRBV6-2/TRBV6-3 | TGTGCCAGCAGTTACGGGGTAGGGAATGAAGCTTTCTTT | CASSYGVGNEAFF
TRBJ2-1 | once | TRBD2 | TRBV16 | TGTGCCAGCAGCCAATCTCCAGCGGGAGAGAATAATGAGCAGTTCTTC | CASSQSPAGENNEQFF
TRBJ2-1 | many | TRBD2 | TRBV7-8 | TGTGCCAGCAGCCCCTCCAGCAGACTAGCGGGAGCCTACAATGAGCAGTTCTTC | CASSPSSRLAGAYNEQFF
TRBJ2-5 | many | - | TRBV12-3/TRBV12-4 | TGTGCCAGCAGTTTAGCAGGGGCAGAGACCCAGTACTTC | CASSLAGAETQYF
TRBJ1-2 | many | - | TRBV13 | TGTGCCAGCAGAAGAAGTGAGGCTTACCACACCTTC | CASRRSEAYHTF
TRBJ1-2 | few | - | TRBV20-1 | TGCAGTGCCCGACCCCCGAATAACTATGGCTACACCTTC | CSARPPNNYGYTF
TRBJ1-6 | many | - | TRBV19 | TGTGCCAGTAGTATTACGGGAGGAGCGAGCTCCTATAATTCACCCCTCCACTTT | CASSITGGASSYNSPLHF
TRBJ1-6 | many | - | TRBV6-2/TRBV6-3 | TGTGCCAGCAGTCTCCGGGACTTATATTCACCCCTCCACTTT | CASSLRDLYSPLHF
TRBJ2-4 | few | - | TRBV9 | TGTGCCAGCAGCGCCTCGGGCGGAGCCAAAAACATTCAGTACTTC | CASSASGGAKNIQYF
TRBJ2-7 | many | - | TRBV20-1 | TGCAGTGCTAGAGAAGGGTGGACGGGACCCCCTTTACTCTACGAGCAGTACTTC | CSAREGWTGPPLLYEQYF
TRBJ2-7 | many | - | TRBV29-1 | TGCAGCGCTTTAGACTACGAGCAGTACTTC | CSALDYEQYF
TRBJ1-1 | many | - | TRBV15 | TGTGCCACCAGCAGAGATCGAAACCCGGGAACTGAAGCTTTCTTT | CATSRDRNPGTEAFF
TRBJ2-5 | many | - | TRBV6-5 | TGTGCCAGCACCCGTGTCTGGACCCAGTACTTC | CASTRVWTQYF
TRBJ2-2 | many | - | TRBV11-2 | TGTGCCAGCAGCCCTGGGGTGCGGGCAGACCCCATATTGTTTTTT | CASSPGVRADPILFF
TRBJ2-7 | - | - | TRBV5-8 | TGTGCCAGCAGCTTGCGTGGGGGCAGGTCCTACGAGCAGTACTTC | CASSLRGGRSYEQYF
TRBJ1-2 | many | TRBD1 | TRBV29-1 | TGCAGCACTTCAGGGGGCGCAGACTATGGCTACACCTTC | CSTSGGADYGYTF
TRBJ2-7 | many | - | TRBV15 | TGTGCCACCAGCAGAGACAGGGTGGACGAGCAGTACTTC | CATSRDRVDEQYF
TRBJ2-7 | many | - | TRBV6-1 | TGTGCCAGCAGTGATTCCCCCTCTTGGATCTACGAGCAGTACTTC | CASSDSPSWIYEQYF
TRBJ1-1 | - | - | TRBV6-2/TRBV6-3 | TGTGCCAGCAGTTACGGGGGCGGCGGTGAAGCTTTCTTT | CASSYGGGGEAFF
TRBJ2-3 | few | - | TRBV12-3/TRBV12-4 | TGTGCCAGCAGTTTTTATGGGAGCACGGATACGCAGTATTTT | CASSFYGSTDTQYF
TRBJ2-1 | - | TRBD2 | TRBV19 | TGTGCCAGTAGTCTAACTAGCGGGAGTGTCAATGAGCAGTTCTTC | CASSLTSGSVNEQFF
TRBJ2-1 | many | TRBD2 | TRBV7-2 | TGTGCCAGCAGCTTAGTGTTTGCCCGACTAGCGGCCTTCAATGAGCAGTTCTTC | CASSLVFARLAAFNEQFF
TRBJ1-1 | many | TRBD1 | TRBV7-8 | TGTGCCAGCAGCTCCTCTTATCCGGGACAGGCAAACACTGAAGCTTTCTTT | CASSSSYPGQANTEAFF
TRBJ2-1 | - | TRBD2 | TRBV19 | TGTGCCAGTAGTATAGGACTAGCGGCCTACAATGAGCAGTTCTTC | CASSIGLAAYNEQFF